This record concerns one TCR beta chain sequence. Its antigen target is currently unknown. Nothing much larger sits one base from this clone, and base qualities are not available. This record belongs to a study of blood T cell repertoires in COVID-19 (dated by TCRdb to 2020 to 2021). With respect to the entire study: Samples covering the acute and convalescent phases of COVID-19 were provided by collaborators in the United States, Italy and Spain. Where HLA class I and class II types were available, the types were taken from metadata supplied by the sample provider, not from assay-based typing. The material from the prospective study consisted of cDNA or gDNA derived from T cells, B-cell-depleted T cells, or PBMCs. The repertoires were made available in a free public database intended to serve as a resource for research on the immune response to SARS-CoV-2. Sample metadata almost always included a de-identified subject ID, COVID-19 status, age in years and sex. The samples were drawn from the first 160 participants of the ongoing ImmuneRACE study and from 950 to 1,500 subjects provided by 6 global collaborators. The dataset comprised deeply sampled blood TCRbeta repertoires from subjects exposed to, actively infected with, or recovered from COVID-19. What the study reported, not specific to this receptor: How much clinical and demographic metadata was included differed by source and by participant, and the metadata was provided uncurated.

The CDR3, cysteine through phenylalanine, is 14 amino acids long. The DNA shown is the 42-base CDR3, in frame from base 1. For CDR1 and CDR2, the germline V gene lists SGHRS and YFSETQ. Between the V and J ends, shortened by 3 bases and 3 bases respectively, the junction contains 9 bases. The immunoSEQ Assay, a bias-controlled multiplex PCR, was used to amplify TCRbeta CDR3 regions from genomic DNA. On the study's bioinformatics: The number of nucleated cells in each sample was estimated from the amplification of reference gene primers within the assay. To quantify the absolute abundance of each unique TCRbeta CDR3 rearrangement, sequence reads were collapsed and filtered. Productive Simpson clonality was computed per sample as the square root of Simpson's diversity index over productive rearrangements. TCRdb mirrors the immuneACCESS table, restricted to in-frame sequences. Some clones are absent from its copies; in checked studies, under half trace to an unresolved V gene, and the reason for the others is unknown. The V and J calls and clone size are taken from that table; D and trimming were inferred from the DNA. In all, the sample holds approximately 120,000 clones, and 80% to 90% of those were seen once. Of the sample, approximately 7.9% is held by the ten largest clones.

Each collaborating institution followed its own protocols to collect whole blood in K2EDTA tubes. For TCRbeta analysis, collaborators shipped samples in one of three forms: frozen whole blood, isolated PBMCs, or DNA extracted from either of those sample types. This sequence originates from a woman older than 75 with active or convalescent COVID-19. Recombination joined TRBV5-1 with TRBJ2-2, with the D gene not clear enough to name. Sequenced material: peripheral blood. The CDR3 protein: CASSYLPDTGELFF. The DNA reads TGCGCCAGCAGCTATCTTCCCGACACCGGGGAGCTGTTTTTT.